The entry that follows covers one T cell receptor beta chain sequence. This record comes from a study of blood T cell repertoires in COVID-19. Study at large: There were acute and convalescent COVID-19 samples, and they came from the United States, Italy and Spain.

Looked up from germline, CDR1 is SNHLY and CDR2 is FYNNEI. V dropped 4 bases and J dropped 4; count of bases not matched to a gene: 15. This CDR3 spans 18 amino acids. In the original analysis: Nucleated cell counts were estimated from reference gene primer amplification. Repertoires were generated with immunoSEQ multiplex PCR, while TCRdb's copy carries only in-frame clones and drops some. The V and J calls and clone size were taken over from that table, and D and trimming were inferred from the DNA. The table has about 190,000 clones, less than 85% seen once. Adults between about 18 and 89 years of age took part from fewer than 30 US areas.

Sequencing was performed on PBMCs or T cells enriched from blood (not recorded which). This TCR derives from a woman in her twenties or thirties who had recovered from COVID-19. The chain employs TRBV2 and TRBJ2-7; 11 bases map to TRBD2. The chain's CDR3 is CASSALEGLGLAGYEQYF. The CDR3 DNA sequence: TGTGCCAGCAGTGCCTTAGAAGGGCTTGGACTAGCGGGTTACGAGCAGTACTTC.